The rows below give T cell receptor beta chains drawn from one sample of a study of a mutant IDH1 vaccine in newly diagnosed glioma. Here immunoSEQ multiplex PCR was the method, and the copy in TCRdb shows in-frame clones only, minus some. This sample has around 42,000 clones; around 85% occur once, and the top ten carry about 1.5%. The antigens these receptors bind are not known. The sample in question was PBMCs, obtained from a glioma patient whose treatment included an IDH1 peptide vaccine. The receptors stem from a man aged 35-49 years with glioma. Both conserved end residues are part of each CDR3. The D gene is left open where the match is weak. The size of a clone is reported for some rows only, either as once, few or many, or as a class for expanded clones.

d_gene | abundance | j_gene | v_gene | CDR3aa | CDR3nt
NA | NA | TRBJ1-2 | TRBV19 | CASRILIGGAGGYTF | TGTGCCAGTAGAATCTTGATTGGGGGCGCGGGTGGCTACACCTTC
NA | NA | TRBJ1-6 | TRBV30 | CAWNEGVYVWSPLHF | TGTGCCTGGAATGAGGGGGTCTACGTGTGGTCACCCCTCCACTTT
NA | NA | TRBJ2-7 | TRBV28 | CASKLRTDYEQYF | TGTGCCAGCAAGTTGCGGACAGATTACGAGCAGTACTTC
TRBD1 | NA | TRBJ1-5 | TRBV19 | CASSQGVGGNQPQHF | TGTGCCAGTAGCCAGGGGGTGGGTGGCAATCAGCCCCAGCATTTT
NA | NA | TRBJ1-3 | TRBV7-6 | CASSSQAGEAGNTIYF | TGTGCCAGCAGCTCCCAGGCGGGGGAAGCTGGAAACACCATATATTTT
NA | NA | TRBJ1-2 | TRBV6-4 | CASSDEYGYTF | TGTGCCAGCAGTGACGAATATGGCTACACCTTC
NA | NA | TRBJ2-1 | TRBV5-4 | CASSQQGEQFF | TGTGCCAGCAGCCAACAAGGTGAGCAGTTCTTC
NA | NA | TRBJ1-4 | TRBV11-3 | CASSTGAGKLFF | TGTGCCAGCAGCACGGGGGCTGGAAAACTGTTTTTT
TRBD1 | NA | TRBJ2-7 | TRBV27 | CASSVSAGQVSYEQYF | TGTGCCAGCAGTGTATCCGCGGGACAGGTTTCCTACGAGCAGTACTTC
NA | NA | TRBJ1-1 | TRBV9 | CASTTMTGEAFF | TGTGCCAGCACCACAATGACAGGTGAAGCTTTCTTT
NA | NA | TRBJ1-4 | TRBV7-9 | CASSLLQEKLFF | TGTGCCAGCAGCTTACTACAGGAAAAACTGTTTTTT
TRBD1 | NA | TRBJ1-2 | TRBV4-1 | CASSPKGGQGEDGYTF | TGCGCCAGCAGCCCCAAGGGGGGACAGGGTGAGGATGGCTACACCTTC
TRBD1 | NA | TRBJ1-2 | TRBV27 | CASMDRRDYGYTF | TGTGCCAGCATGGACAGGCGAGACTATGGCTACACCTTC
NA | once | TRBJ2-2 | TRBV7-8 | CASSLVSVLNTGELFF | TGTGCCAGCAGCTTAGTATCGGTTTTGAACACCGGGGAGCTGTTTTTT
NA | NA | TRBJ1-1 | TRBV9 | CASSVEMGGPTEAFF | TGTGCCAGCAGCGTAGAAATGGGGGGGCCCACTGAAGCTTTCTTT
NA | few | TRBJ2-3 | TRBV7-2 | CASGPRETQYF | TGTGCCAGCGGGCCTAGGGAGACGCAGTATTTT
NA | NA | TRBJ1-1 | TRBV7-3 | CASSRDPRGMNTEAFF | TGTGCCAGCAGCCGGGATCCGCGTGGTATGAACACTGAAGCTTTCTTT
NA | NA | TRBJ1-4 | TRBV4-2 | CASSPGNTATNEKLFF | TGTGCCAGCAGCCCAGGAAACACCGCAACTAATGAAAAACTGTTTTTT
TRBD1 | NA | TRBJ1-1 | TRBV4-2 | CASSQTGTGYTEAFF | TGTGCCAGCAGCCAAACAGGGACAGGGTACACTGAAGCTTTCTTT
NA | once | TRBJ2-5 | TRBV15 | CATSRTRSQETQYF | TGTGCCACCAGCAGGACCAGGTCTCAAGAGACCCAGTACTTC
NA | NA | TRBJ1-4 | TRBV4-2 | CASSQARGNEKLFF | TGTGCCAGCAGCCAAGCCAGAGGAAATGAAAAACTGTTTTTT
NA | NA | TRBJ2-7 | TRBV7-9 | CASSLGPQGGEQYF | TGTGCCAGCAGCTTAGGGCCCCAGGGGGGGGAGCAGTACTTC
NA | NA | TRBJ1-2 | TRBV4-2 | CASSQGQSDGYTF | TGTGCCAGCAGCCAAGGACAGTCAGATGGCTACACCTTC
TRBD2 | NA | TRBJ2-1 | TRBV6-5 | CASSPRNSGNNEQFF | TGTGCCAGCAGTCCCCGGAATAGCGGGAACAATGAGCAGTTCTTC
NA | NA | TRBJ2-7 | TRBV6-5 | CASSYSKGRPPHEQYF | TGTGCCAGCAGTTACTCGAAGGGACGTCCTCCCCACGAGCAGTACTTC
NA | NA | TRBJ2-4 | TRBV7-2 | CASSPTRLAKNIQYF | TGTGCCAGCAGCCCTACTAGACTAGCCAAAAACATTCAGTACTTC
NA | NA | TRBJ2-2 | TRBV7-9 | CASSPTGGELFF | TGTGCCAGCAGCCCCACAGGCGGGGAGCTGTTTTTT
TRBD2 | once | TRBJ2-3 | TRBV28 | CASGRSGYGLADTDTQYF | TGTGCCAGCGGAAGGTCGGGTTATGGGCTAGCGGACACAGATACGCAGTATTTT
TRBD1 | NA | TRBJ2-5 | TRBV7-2 | CASSLVLQGAGETQYF | TGTGCCAGCAGCTTAGTGTTGCAGGGGGCCGGTGAGACCCAGTACTTC
NA | NA | TRBJ2-7 | TRBV4-2 | CASSQERGAGDYEQYF | TGTGCCAGCAGCCAAGAACGGGGTGCGGGCGACTACGAGCAGTACTTC
NA | once | TRBJ2-3 | TRBV5-1 | CASSLESPDTQYF | TGCGCCAGCAGCTTGGAGTCCCCAGATACGCAGTATTTT
NA | NA | TRBJ2-5 | TRBV5-8 | CASSFASKETQYF | TGTGCCAGCAGCTTTGCCTCAAAAGAGACCCAGTACTTC
NA | few | TRBJ1-4 | TRBV7-9 | CASSPEDEKLFF | TGTGCCAGCAGCCCTGAGGATGAAAAACTGTTTTTT
NA | NA | TRBJ2-2 | TRBV5-4 | CASSLVLAGTGELFF | TGTGCCAGCAGCTTGGTCTTGGCTGGAACCGGGGAGCTGTTTTTT
NA | NA | TRBJ2-7 | TRBV11-3 | CASSLSPASYEQYF | TGTGCCAGCAGCCTAAGTCCGGCCTCCTACGAGCAGTACTTC
NA | NA | TRBJ2-5 | TRBV7-8 | CASNANWETQYF | TGTGCCAGCAACGCCAATTGGGAGACCCAGTACTTC
NA | NA | TRBJ1-4 | TRBV7-2 | CASSWAQGTNEKLFF | TGTGCCAGCAGCTGGGCCCAGGGGACCAATGAAAAACTGTTTTTT
NA | NA | TRBJ2-7 | TRBV18 | CASSTGTSNEQYF | TGTGCCAGCTCAACCGGGACATCTAACGAGCAGTACTTC
NA | once | TRBJ2-7 | TRBV27 | CASSLGAAYEQYF | TGTGCCAGCAGTTTGGGGGCAGCCTACGAGCAGTACTTC
TRBD2 | NA | TRBJ2-3 | TRBV5-4 | CASSEGLAGYTQYF | TGTGCCAGCAGCGAGGGACTAGCGGGATATACGCAGTATTTT
NA | NA | TRBJ2-7 | TRBV28 | CASRPLGRTYEQYF | TGTGCCAGCAGACCACTCGGACGGACCTACGAGCAGTACTTC
TRBD1 | NA | TRBJ2-5 | TRBV6-5 | CASSLRDRGIQTQYF | TGTGCCAGCAGCCTCCGGGACAGGGGGATCCAGACCCAGTACTTC
NA | NA | TRBJ2-1 | TRBV5-1 | CASSLTERPNEQFF | TGCGCCAGCAGCTTAACCGAACGACCCAATGAGCAGTTCTTC
NA | NA | TRBJ2-7 | TRBV25-1 | CASSELGRVYEQYF | TGTGCCAGCAGTGAATTGGGCAGGGTGTACGAGCAGTACTTC
NA | NA | TRBJ2-5 | TRBV7-9 | CASSLSQGDQETQYF | TGTGCCAGCAGCTTATCACAGGGAGACCAAGAGACCCAGTACTTC
TRBD1 | NA | TRBJ2-7 | TRBV7-8 | CASSLDGTGEVYEQYF | TGTGCCAGCAGCTTAGATGGGACAGGGGAAGTCTACGAGCAGTACTTC
TRBD2 | NA | TRBJ2-3 | TRBV5-1 | CASSLRLAGSTDTQYF | TGCGCCAGCAGCTTAAGACTAGCGGGGAGCACAGATACGCAGTATTTT
NA | NA | TRBJ2-1 | TRBV7-6 | CASSLGERNEQFF | TGTGCCAGCAGCTTAGGAGAGAGGAATGAGCAGTTCTTC
NA | NA | TRBJ1-5 | TRBV4-1 | CASSQDSVGRTDQPQHF | TGCGCCAGCAGCCAGGACTCCGTGGGGAGGACGGATCAGCCCCAGCATTTT
TRBD2 | NA | TRBJ2-1 | TRBV5-1 | CASSLRGEDNEQFF | TGCGCCAGCAGCTTGCGGGGGGAGGACAATGAGCAGTTCTTC
NA | NA | TRBJ1-1 | TRBV7-8 | CASSSLVGEEAFF | TGTGCCAGCAGCTCCCTAGTGGGGGAGGAAGCTTTCTTT
NA | few | TRBJ2-2 | TRBV21-1 | CASSSRGLAGPGNTGELFF | TGTGCCAGCAGCTCTCGAGGACTAGCGGGACCAGGGAACACCGGGGAGCTGTTTTTT
NA | NA | TRBJ2-5 | TRBV27 | CASGRGVETQYF | TGTGCCAGCGGCAGGGGTGTAGAGACCCAGTACTTC
TRBD1 | NA | TRBJ2-1 | TRBV15 | CATSLGTDYNEQFF | TGTGCCACCAGCCTCGGGACAGACTACAATGAGCAGTTCTTC